The TCR beta chain described here comes from a study of tumor and adjacent non-tumor tissue in lung cancer. At the level of the study: The cohort had 12 to 13 adenocarcinoma, a couple of squamous cell and 1 small cell patients.

This clonotype was detected ten times or more. Its antigen is not identified. This sample's RNA came from whole unsorted tissue. Newly diagnosed lung cancer patients had thoracic surgery in China, August–late 2014, without prior chemotherapy. J was trimmed by 3 bases and V by 8 bases; bases with no gene match: 14. The CDR3 sequence is 17 residues long. Study-level points and caveats: Significantly higher TCR diversity was found in tumor than normal lung. In normal lung, the top 100 clones were significantly more dominant than in tumor.

The library came from three nested PCR rounds adapted from ARM-PCR protocols. TCRdb fed the multiplex PCR reads into MiXCR, producing one record per CDR3 protein. The table shows about 200,000 distinct CDR3 sequences, with 71% occurring only once. Sequencing was performed on lung tumor tissue. The gene calls are TRBV12-3 or TRBV12-4 and TRBJ2-3, with 10 bases lining up with TRBD1. The clonotype originates from a man aged 60 to 75 with non-small cell lung cancer. DNA of the CDR3: TGTGCCAGCCGCCTGTCCGGGACAGGGGTCGTAACAGATACGCAGTATTTT. This codes for CASRLSGTGVVTDTQYF.